The clone carrying this T cell receptor (beta chain) was counted a few times. Its cognate antigen is unknown. The sample originates from a study of type 1 and type 2 diabetes patients. For the study at large: T cells were magnetically sorted from PBMCs as CD4+ or CD8+ subsets.

PCR was run on genomic DNA. Multiplex PCR with 30 forward and 13 reverse primers amplified the TCR beta CDR3. Via MiXCR, TCRdb re-called the multiplex PCR reads, giving one row per CDR3 protein. The sample lists under 300,000 distinct CDR3 sequences, 45% to 60% occurring once. Trimming pared 8 bases from V and 6 bases from J, leaving 13 bases between. Germline V gene sequence: CDR1 LNHDA, CDR2 SQIVND (reference sequence). This CDR3 region has 12 residues. Study outcomes and limitations: Age and gender were not matched between study groups, possibly biasing interpretation.

The genes are TRBV19 and TRBJ1-1; a possible D gene is TRBD1 (6 bases). This sequence was found in a man between 18 and 29 years old with type 2 diabetes. Sequencing was performed on peripheral blood mononuclear cells (PBMCs). CDR3 coding DNA: TGTGCCAGTGGTGGAGGGGGGGCTGAAGCTTTCTTT. Translation: CASGGGGAEAFF.